Described below is a single T cell receptor beta chain sequence and its context. Molecular barcoding with unique molecular identifiers was used for the TCRbeta library. TCRdb reprocessed the PCR reads with MiXCR, giving one entry per CDR3 protein. The profile covers 300,000 to 350,000 distinct CDR3 sequences, with about 17% appearing a single time and roughly 40% taken by the ten largest. This record belongs to a study of T-cell reconstitution after alpha-beta-depleted transplantation in children. The V end was cut by 0 bases, the J end by 6 bases, with 11 bases between. The CDR3 covers 14 residues. Germline CDR1 and CDR2: LGHNA and YSLEER.

This receptor was taken from a male patient between 2 and 10 years old who had a stem cell transplant for acute lymphoblastic leukemia, so the T cells may come from the graft donor. The V and J genes are TRBV4-3 and TRBJ1-2; tentative D call: TRBD1 (5 bases). This specimen was PBMCs, mostly from graft donor cells, taken 360 days after TCRalphabeta/CD19-depleted stem cell transplant. The CDR3 protein is CASSQEAGNNGYTF. The CDR3 DNA is TGCGCCAGCAGCCAAGAGGCAGGGAATAATGGCTACACCTTC.